Each of the 25 T cell receptor beta chains below was sequenced from the same sample in a study of identifying expanded T cells in peripheral blood. Generated by immunoSEQ multiplex PCR, the TCRdb table keeps only in-frame clones and is missing some. The table shows 50,000 to 75,000 clones, with approximately 89% occurring only once. Sequenced input: blood. The receptors here all came from a person aged 18 to 70 in good health.

The V gene is TRBV5-1, the J gene TRBJ2-5; tentatively, D is TRBD1 (5 bases). V was trimmed by 0 bases and J by 4 bases, leaving 10 bases between them. The V gene's germline CDR1 is SGHRS and CDR2 YFSETQ. The CDR3 has 14 amino acids. The DNA for the CDR3 is TGCGCCAGCAGCTTGGTTCCAGGGTTAGAGACCCAGTACTTC. Translation gives CASSLVPGLETQYF.

This clone occurred a few times. The chain joins TRBV6-1 to TRBJ2-1; TRBD2 matches at 9 bases. This CDR3 region has 15 residues. With 7 bases clipped from V and 2 bases from J, the junction kept 6 bases outside the gene matches. Looked up from germline, CDR1 is MNHNS and CDR2 is SASEGT. In nucleotides, the CDR3 is TGTGCCAGCATTACCGGGACTAGCCCCTACAATGAGCAGTTCTTC. Translation: CASITGTSPYNEQFF.

CDR3 nucleotide sequence: TGCGCCAGCAGCCAAGATCGGGAGACCCTTGGGCAGTTCTTC. Translating gives CASSQDRETLGQFF. This rearrangement joins TRBV4-3 to TRBJ2-1; possible D gene TRBD2, 6 bases. The CDR3 spans 14 residues. Germline V gene data show CDR1 as LGHNA and CDR2 as YSLEER. Trimming removed 0 bases from V and 12 bases from J, with 15 bases in between.

The DNA of the CDR3 is TGTGCCAGCAGCCGAAGCGGGGTAAGCACAGATACGCAGTATTTT. The encoded protein is CASSRSGVSTDTQYF. The chain couples TRBV5-6 to TRBJ2-3; 7 bases agree with TRBD2. V gave up 4 bases and J gave up 0 bases; unmatched junction bases: 5. This CDR3 is built from 15 residues. Germline V lookup: CDR1 SGHDT, CDR2 YYEEEE.

This sequence joins TRBV7-9 and TRBJ2-5; 8 bases are shared with TRBD1. V was pared by 5 bases and J by 5 bases, with 7 bases of the junction left unmatched. This CDR3 has 14 residues. Germline-derived CDR1 and CDR2 are SEHNR and FQNEAQ (reference sequence). CDR3: CASSPWTGRETQYF. In nucleotides, the CDR3 is TGTGCCAGCAGCCCCTGGACAGGGAGGGAGACCCAGTACTTC.

The chain employs TRBV6-5 and TRBJ1-2; a weak D match, TRBD1 (6 bases). Germline V lookup: CDR1 MNHEY, CDR2 SVGAGI. Trimming left V 6 bases short and J 4 bases short, with 15 bases between. CDR3 length equals 14 residues. CDR3 sequence: CASRRDGTSYGYTF. The CDR3 coding sequence is TGTGCCAGCAGGAGGGACGGGACAAGCTATGGCTACACCTTC.

V gene TRBV2 combines with J gene TRBJ2-2; 8 positions match TRBD1. This CDR3 region has 15 residues. CDR1 is SNHLY, CDR2 FYNNEI, per germline. Trimming removed 7 bases from V and 1 base from J; junction bases left unmatched: 5. The CDR3 coding sequence is TGTGCCAGCACCCCTGGACAGGGGAACACCGGGGAGCTGTTTTTT. Its protein product is CASTPGQGNTGELFF.

In this sample, this clone turned up once. The V call is TRBV27, the J call TRBJ1-3, with 8 bases that match TRBD1. With V trimmed by 4 bases and J by 3 bases, 11 bases remained unmatched. The CDR3 consists of 17 residues. Germline CDR1 reads MNHEY; CDR2 reads SMNVEV (reference sequence). CDR3 sequence (DNA): TGTGCCAGCAGTTCCTACACCATGGACAGGGTTGGAAACACCATATATTTT. It encodes CASSSYTMDRVGNTIYF.

V and J are TRBV11-3 and TRBJ2-1; the D gene is possibly TRBD2 (5 bases). Looked up from germline, CDR1 is SGHNT and CDR2 is YENEEA. Trimming stripped 2 bases from V and 10 bases from J, with 6 bases between. The CDR3 consists of 11 residues. The CDR3 region has the DNA TGTGCCAGCAGCTTAAGGAGGGAGCAGTTCTTC. Translation: CASSLRREQFF.

The V call is TRBV18, the J call TRBJ2-3; no firm D call. This CDR3 contains 13 residues. V lost 2 bases, J lost 2 bases, and 5 bases lay in between. Germline CDR1 KGHSH, CDR2 LQKENI. CDR3 sequence: CASSPFPTDTQYF. In DNA, the CDR3 is TGTGCCAGCTCACCATTCCCCACAGATACGCAGTATTTT.

The CDR3 loop is CASSWTGGITEAFF. CDR3 coding DNA: TGCGCCAGCAGCTGGACAGGGGGCATCACTGAAGCTTTCTTT. The V call is TRBV5-1, the J call TRBJ1-1; 11 bases are a match to TRBD1. CDR3 length: 14 residues. Germline CDR1 is SGHRS and CDR2 is YFSETQ. With V trimmed by 3 bases and J by 4 bases, 2 bases remained unmatched.

This clone has a handful of counts. The chain combines TRBV5-8 with TRBJ1-5; D gene unclear. V lost 2 bases and J 2 bases, leaving 8 bases between the germline ends. Germline values: CDR1 SGHTS, CDR2 YDEGEE. The CDR3 is 14 amino acids. The CDR3 DNA is TGTGCCAGCAGCTTACGAACAGGCAATCAGCCCCAGCATTTT. This sequence encodes CASSLRTGNQPQHF.

This clone showed up just once. V is TRBV18 and J is TRBJ1-1; D might be TRBD1 (5 bases). The germline gives CDR1 KGHSH, CDR2 LQKENI. This CDR3 has 14 amino acids. The V and J ends lost 3 bases and 11 bases respectively, with 19 bases between them. CDR3 DNA sequence: TGTGCCAGCTCACCTCGGGACGGGGGTGTCGGGGCTTTCTTT. Protein product: CASSPRDGGVGAFF. Based on the CDR3 plus reference TRBV18 and TRBJ1-1, the full variable domain is NAGVMQNPRHLVRRRGQEARLRCSPMKGHSHVYWYRQLPEEGLKFMVYLQKENIIDESGMPKERFSAEFPKEGPSILRIQQVVRGDSAAYFCASSPRDGGVGAFFGQGTRLTVV.

The V and J genes are TRBV28 and TRBJ1-3; 8 nucleotides agree with TRBD1. V was pared by 4 bases and J by 8 bases, with 7 bases of the junction left unmatched. Germline assignment: CDR1 MDHEN and CDR2 SYDVKM. This CDR3 region has 14 residues. The CDR3 nucleotides read TGTGCCAGCAGTTCCCCCGACAGGGGATACACCATATATTTT. This encodes CASSSPDRGYTIYF.

The chain combines TRBV2 with TRBJ2-5, with D tentatively TRBD1 (6 bases). In germline, CDR1 is SNHLY, CDR2 FYNNEI. V was shortened by 2 bases and J by 5 bases, with 15 bases between the two germline ends. The length of the CDR3 is 15 residues. The CDR3 protein is CASSEQRTQGETQYF. CDR3 sequence (DNA): TGTGCCAGCAGTGAACAGCGGACCCAGGGGGAGACCCAGTACTTC.

The chain has TRBV27 and TRBJ2-7; maybe TRBD1 (6 bases). Trimming stripped 5 bases from V and 4 bases from J, with 15 bases between. The CDR3 is 14 amino acids. Per the germline V gene, CDR1 is MNHEY and CDR2 is SMNVEV (reference sequence). In DNA form, the CDR3 reads TGTGCCAGCAGTCGGACAGAGAGAATTTACGAGCAGTACTTC. Its translation: CASSRTERIYEQYF.

The rearrangement links TRBV5-4 to TRBJ2-3, with TRBD1 identical over 9 bases. The V gene's germline CDR1 is SGHNT and CDR2 YYREEE (reference sequence). With V trimmed by 6 bases and J by 2 bases, 7 bases remained unmatched. This CDR3 has 15 amino acids. The CDR3 nucleotides are TGTGCCAGCAACCCTGGGACAGGGCCCACAGATACGCAGTATTTT. Translated: CASNPGTGPTDTQYF.

CDR3 in amino acids: CAWSVSFGFDNNQPQHF. In DNA form, the CDR3 reads TGTGCCTGGAGTGTAAGCTTCGGTTTCGATAACAATCAGCCCCAGCATTTT. This chain joins TRBV30 and TRBJ1-5; D is unresolved. Germline V gene lookup returns CDR1 GTSNPN and CDR2 SVGIG (reference sequence). V shed 0 bases and J shed 3 bases, with 18 bases lying between them. The CDR3 covers 17 residues.

This clone was seen a single time. The rearrangement joins TRBV7-2 to TRBJ1-2; no definite D call. The CDR3 sequence is 14 residues long. CDR1 SGHTA and CDR2 FQGNSA come from the germline V gene. V was pared by 1 base and J by 5 bases, with 11 bases between. CDR3 region: CASSLDADGYGYTF. The CDR3 DNA reads TGTGCCAGCAGCTTAGACGCAGATGGATATGGCTACACCTTC.

This sequence joins TRBV28 and TRBJ1-1; D ambiguous. The CDR3 consists of 14 residues. Deletions cut 6 bases from V and 0 bases from J, with 11 bases between. Germline lookup yields CDR1 MDHEN and CDR2 SYDVKM. CDR3 sequence (DNA): TGTGCCAGCAGCCCTAGGCGGATGAACACTGAAGCTTTCTTT. It encodes CASSPRRMNTEAFF. Full variable domain (rest looked up from reference TRBV28 and TRBJ1-1): DVKVTQSSRYLVKRTGEKVFLECVQDMDHENMFWYRQDPGLGLRLIYFSYDVKMKEKGDIPEGYSVSREKKERFSLILESASTNQTSMYLCASSPRRMNTEAFFGQGTRLTVV.

This chain uses TRBV28 with TRBJ2-1, with D maybe TRBD1 (5 bases). The CDR3 consists of 16 residues. Germline V CDR1 and CDR2: MDHEN, SYDVKM. Trimming took off 6 bases at V and 0 bases at J, with 15 bases between the two ends. The CDR3 coding sequence is TGTGCCAGCAGGGAAGGGGTAGCAGTCTCCTACAATGAGCAGTTCTTC. Encoded protein: CASREGVAVSYNEQFF.

The V call is TRBV11-2, the J call TRBJ1-1, with D tentatively TRBD1 (5 bases). This CDR3 is 13 amino acids long. Between the trimmed V and J ends, which lost 0 bases and 11 bases, there was a span of 13 bases. Germline V gene sequence: CDR1 SGHAT, CDR2 FQNNGV. The CDR3 DNA follows: TGTGCCAGCAGCTTAGATCGGAGGGGTAGGGCTTTCTTT. Amino acid sequence: CASSLDRRGRAFF.

V gene TRBV7-8 combines with J gene TRBJ2-7; maybe TRBD2 (5 bases). The CDR3 consists of 16 residues. The germline V gene encodes CDR1 SGHVS and CDR2 FQNEAQ. Trimming stripped 5 bases from V and 0 bases from J, with 17 bases between. As DNA, the CDR3 is TGTGCCAGCAGCCCCCACACCGGGATCAGCTCCTACGAGCAGTACTTC. Its translation is CASSPHTGISSYEQYF. Complete variable domain (other parts from reference TRBV7-8 and TRBJ2-7): GAGVSQSPRYKVAKRGQDVALRCDPISGHVSLFWYQQALGQGPEFLTYFQNEAQLDKSGLPSDRFFAERPEGSVSTLKIQRTQQEDSAVYLCASSPHTGISSYEQYFGPGTRLTVT.

This clone is a singleton in its sample. The chain recombines TRBV6-5 with TRBJ1-2; D may be TRBD1 (5 bases). V dropped 5 bases and J dropped 4 bases, with 17 bases sitting between them. CDR1 and CDR2 from the germline V gene are MNHEY and SVGAGI. This CDR3 is built from 15 residues. The CDR3 sequence is CASSITQGTGYGYTF. The CDR3 DNA is TGTGCCAGCAGTATAACGCAGGGAACAGGCTATGGCTACACCTTC.

The chain carries TRBV10-3 and TRBJ2-7; 9 positions agree with TRBD1. Germline values: CDR1 ENHRY, CDR2 SYGVKD. Unmatched junction bases numbered 14, after V lost 2 bases and J lost 0 bases. The CDR3 runs 19 residues. The CDR3 bases are TGTGCCATCAGTGAGCAGTCACAGGGGGCCAAGCGGGTCTCCTACGAGCAGTACTTC. This encodes CAISEQSQGAKRVSYEQYF.